These 22 T cell receptor beta chains were sequenced from one sample in a study of blood T cell repertoires in COVID-19. Some clones are missing from TCRdb's copy, which holds only in-frame ones; the method was immunoSEQ multiplex PCR. The sample consists of roughly 87,000 clones, about four fifths of them appearing once. Sequencing was done on a sample of peripheral blood. Receptors originate from a woman in her 70s with acute or convalescent COVID-19.

Here the CDR3 DNA reads TGTGCCAGCAGTTTAGGTGGGGCTAGTCAGCCCCAGCATTTT. It translates to CASSLGGASQPQHF. This chain joins TRBV27 and TRBJ1-5, with D perhaps TRBD1 (5 bases). The germline V and J ends were trimmed by 2 bases and 6 bases, with 11 bases remaining between them. The length of the CDR3 is 14 residues. Germline V gives CDR1 MNHEY, CDR2 SMNVEV (reference sequence).

The chain carries TRBV10-1 and TRBJ1-2; tentative D call: TRBD1 (6 bases). The CDR3 contains 12 residues. The V and J ends lost 3 bases and 7 bases respectively, with 9 bases between them. CDR1 and CDR2 from the germline V gene are WNHNN and SYGVQD (reference sequence). CDR3 in amino acids: CASSDGGLGYTF. DNA for the CDR3: TGCGCCAGCAGTGACGGGGGGCTTGGCTACACCTTC.

The genes are TRBV30 and TRBJ1-2; maybe TRBD1 (6 bases). Germline assignment: CDR1 GTSNPN and CDR2 SVGIG (reference sequence). The CDR3 contains 12 residues. Trimming removed 2 bases from V and 11 bases from J, with 15 bases in between. In DNA, the CDR3 is TGTGCCTGGAGTACACGACAGGTCCAATACACCTTC. It specifies CAWSTRQVQYTF.

The chain uses TRBV6-5 and TRBJ1-2; D perhaps matches TRBD1 (5 bases). V was cut by 6 bases and J by 7 bases, with 15 bases left in between. Germline V lookup: CDR1 MNHEY, CDR2 SVGAGI. CDR3 length equals 13 residues. CDR3: CASSWLGTIGYTF. CDR3 in DNA: TGTGCCAGCAGCTGGCTGGGGACTATTGGCTACACCTTC.

The gene calls are TRBV7-9 and TRBJ1-4; 8 bases map to TRBD1. V shed 5 bases, J shed 1 base, and the junction held 12 bases outside the gene matches. CDR1 and CDR2 (germline): SEHNR, FQNEAQ (reference sequence). The CDR3 has 18 amino acids. The CDR3, as DNA: TGTGCCAGCAGCCCCGGACAGGGAGATTTGAAAACTAATGAAAAACTGTTTTTT. Its translation: CASSPGQGDLKTNEKLFF.

A few counts support this clone. The chain is built from TRBV9 and TRBJ2-3; 10 positions agree with TRBD2. Germline loops: CDR1 SGDLS, CDR2 YYNGEE. This CDR3 has 16 residues. V dropped 2 bases and J dropped 4; count of bases not matched to a gene: 7. The CDR3 region has the DNA TGTGCCAGCAGCGTCGGGAGCGGGGGGGCCGCAGATACGCAGTATTTT. This translates into CASSVGSGGAADTQYF.

This clone has just one count. This chain connects TRBV5-4 to TRBJ1-6; D is ambiguous. CDR1 and CDR2 (germline): SGHNT, YYREEE (reference sequence). The CDR3 length is 16 residues. The V end lost 2 bases, the J end lost 0 bases, and 9 bases lay between the germline ends. CDR3 sequence reads: CASSFSSGSYNSPLHF. For the CDR3, the DNA is TGTGCCAGCAGCTTTTCTTCGGGCTCCTATAATTCACCCCTCCACTTT.

This chain joins TRBV6-5 and TRBJ2-1, with D possibly being TRBD1 (6 bases). The CDR3 is made up of 15 amino acids. Germline CDR1 is MNHEY and CDR2 is SVGAGI. Trimming removed 4 bases from V and 4 bases from J, with 14 bases in between. This chain's CDR3 is CASSFAQGSYNEQFF. DNA of the CDR3: TGTGCCAGCAGTTTCGCACAGGGTTCATACAATGAGCAGTTCTTC.

V gene TRBV19 combines with J gene TRBJ1-1, with D unresolved. Germline V CDR1 and CDR2: LNHDA, SQIVND (reference sequence). V was cut by 5 bases and J by 6 bases, with 7 bases left in between. CDR3 length: 11 amino acids. CDR3 nucleotide sequence: TGTGCCAGTAGTTCCCGAGCTGAAGCTTTCTTT. This gives the protein CASSSRAEAFF. Supplemented by reference TRBV19 and TRBJ1-1, the full variable domain reads DGGITQSPKYLFRKEGQNVTLSCEQNLNHDAMYWYRQDPGQGLRLIYYSQIVNDFQKGDIAEGYSVSREKKESFPLTVTSAQKNPTAFYLCASSSRAEAFFGQGTRLTVV.

This sequence joins TRBV11-2 and TRBJ2-1, with 8 bases that match TRBD1. The CDR3 contains 13 residues. CDR1 SGHAT and CDR2 FQNNGV come from the germline V gene. Trimming cost V 10 bases and J 9 bases; bases outside gene matches: 11. The CDR3 DNA reads as TGTGCCACCAAAAACCTGGGGACAGGTGAGCAGTTCTTC. Translation gives CATKNLGTGEQFF.

The genes are TRBV14 and TRBJ1-1; 9 nucleotides align to TRBD1. This CDR3 is 16 amino acids long. V lost 3 bases to trimming and J lost 3 bases; unmatched junction nucleotides: 8. The V gene's germline CDR1 is SGHDN and CDR2 FVKESK. The CDR3 DNA follows: TGTGCCAGCAGCCACTCCCTCGGGACAGGGCACACTGAAGCTTTCTTT. This codes for CASSHSLGTGHTEAFF.

The rearrangement links TRBV5-1 to TRBJ2-7; D perhaps matches TRBD1 (6 bases). CDR3 length equals 15 residues. Trimming pared 2 bases from V and 0 bases from J, leaving 12 bases between. Germline CDR1 reads SGHRS; CDR2 reads YFSETQ. CDR3 sequence reads: CASSFVEQGSYEQYF. The CDR3 coding sequence is TGCGCCAGCAGCTTCGTAGAACAGGGCTCCTACGAGCAGTACTTC.

This chain links TRBV28 with TRBJ1-2, with a possible D match to TRBD1 (5 bases). V shed 7 bases and J shed 8 bases, with 11 bases lying between them. Germline values: CDR1 MDHEN, CDR2 SYDVKM. CDR3 length equals 11 residues. The CDR3 loop is CASTGGYGYTF. For the CDR3, the DNA is TGTGCCAGCACGGGGGGGTACGGCTACACCTTC.

This clone was detected only once. The chain joins TRBV5-1 to TRBJ1-1, with TRBD1 identical over 8 bases. This CDR3 spans 15 amino acids. The J segment lost 3 bases and the V segment lost 4 bases, leaving 8 bases of the junction unmatched. The germline V gene has CDR1 SGHRS and CDR2 YFSETQ. The DNA for the CDR3 is TGCGCCAGCAGCCTCGGACAGGGAGGTGACACTGAAGCTTTCTTT. As protein: CASSLGQGGDTEAFF.

The V call is TRBV9, the J call TRBJ1-2; D perhaps matches TRBD1 (6 bases). From germline, CDR1 is SGDLS and CDR2 YYNGEE. V was cut by 6 bases and J by 1 base, with 13 bases left in between. This CDR3 region has 14 residues. This CDR3 reads CASTSRGINYGYTF. In DNA, the CDR3 is TGTGCCAGCACCTCTAGGGGGATTAACTATGGCTACACCTTC.

The rearrangement uses TRBV12-5 and TRBJ2-3, with TRBD2 identical over 7 bases. The germline V gene encodes CDR1 LGHNT and CDR2 FRNRAP. The CDR3 covers 16 residues. V shed 0 bases and J 2 bases; nucleotides not matched to a gene: 5. The CDR3 loop is CASGLVRAGLTDTQYF. The CDR3 bases are TGTGCTAGTGGTTTGGTAAGAGCGGGGCTCACAGATACGCAGTATTTT. The whole variable domain, remainder taken from reference TRBV12-5 and TRBJ2-3, is DARVTQTPRHKVTEMGQEVTMRCQPILGHNTVFWYRQTMMQGLELLAYFRNRAPLDDSGMPKDRFSAEMPDATLATLKIQPSEPRDSAVYFCASGLVRAGLTDTQYFGPGTRLTVL.

The CDR3 region is CASSLWGRGTDTQYF. DNA of the CDR3: TGTGCCAGCAGTTTGTGGGGCAGGGGCACAGATACGCAGTATTTT. The V and J genes are TRBV28 and TRBJ2-3; tentatively, D is TRBD1 (5 bases). The CDR3 loop spans 15 amino acids. Germline V gene sequence: CDR1 MDHEN, CDR2 SYDVKM. V was trimmed by 3 bases and J by 1 base, leaving 11 bases between them.

The CDR3 here is CASTTGGNQPQHF. The CDR3 DNA is TGTGCCAGCACCACAGGGGGGAATCAGCCCCAGCATTTT. The gene calls are TRBV5-8 and TRBJ1-5, with 8 bases identical to TRBD1. CDR3 length: 13 residues. V shed 6 bases, J shed 4 bases, and the junction held 3 bases outside the gene matches. In germline, CDR1 is SGHTS, CDR2 YDEGEE.

The CDR3 DNA follows: TGTGCCAGCAGCCTCCTTGGACAGGGATATGTGGGCACTGAAGCTTTCTTT. It translates to CASSLLGQGYVGTEAFF. The chain employs TRBV7-8 and TRBJ1-1; 8 nucleotides line up with TRBD1. CDR3 size: 17 residues. Germline V CDR1 and CDR2: SGHVS, FQNEAQ. V gave up 5 bases and J gave up 4 bases; unmatched junction bases: 15.

The CDR3 DNA reads as TGTGCCAGCATCGACAGGGGATCTGGGGCCAACGTCCTGACTTTC. Translated, it gives CASIDRGSGANVLTF. The chain joins TRBV2 to TRBJ2-6; 8 nucleotides match TRBD1. Germline lookup yields CDR1 SNHLY and CDR2 FYNNEI. The J segment lost 1 base and the V segment lost 7 bases, leaving 3 bases of the junction unmatched. The CDR3 totals 15 residues. The full variable domain, rest sourced from reference TRBV2 and TRBJ2-6, is EPEVTQTPSHQVTQMGQEVILRCVPISNHLYFYWYRQILGQKVEFLVSFYNNEISEKSEIFDDQFSVERPDGSNFTLKIRSTKLEDSAMYFCASIDRGSGANVLTFGAGSRLTVL.

V and J are TRBV7-6 and TRBJ1-1; the D gene is possibly TRBD1 (5 bases). The CDR3 consists of 16 residues. Germline lookup yields CDR1 SGHVS and CDR2 FNYEAQ. V lost 0 bases to trimming and J lost 1 base, with 12 bases between them. This chain's CDR3 is CASSLAPRGGNTEAFF. DNA for the CDR3: TGTGCCAGCAGCTTAGCCCCCCGGGGGGGGAACACTGAAGCTTTCTTT. Looking up the rest from reference TRBV7-6 and TRBJ1-1 gives the full variable domain: GAGVSQSPRYKVTKRGQDVALRCDPISGHVSLYWYRQALGQGPEFLTYFNYEAQQDKSGLPNDRFSAERPEGSISTLTIQRTEQRDSAMYRCASSLAPRGGNTEAFFGQGTRLTVV.

V and J are TRBV11-3 and TRBJ2-1; the match to TRBD2 covers 8 bases. Trimming took 2 bases from V and 3 from J; bases not matched to a gene: 6. The CDR3 spans 16 residues. Per germline, CDR1 SGHNT and CDR2 YENEEA. CDR3 sequence: CASSLRVAGSYNEQFF. Here the CDR3 DNA reads TGTGCCAGCAGCTTAAGGGTAGCGGGGAGCTACAATGAGCAGTTCTTC.